This T cell receptor beta chain was identified during a study of T cells after somatic rescue of genetic block (dated by TCRdb to the early 2020s). Regarding the research as a whole: What the study looked at was long-term robustness, specifically in a T-cell system that came about through somatic rescue of a genetic block in T-cell development.

CDR1 MDHEN and CDR2 SYDVKM are derived from the germline V gene. Trimming removed 6 bases from V and 0 bases from J, leaving 9 bases between the germline ends. The CDR3 runs 14 residues from the cysteine to the phenylalanine. Only the CDR3 part of the read is kept: 42 bases, read in frame from the first base. About this clone: The antigen it recognizes is unknown. Nothing much larger sits one base from this clone, and base qualities are not available.

Libraries were constructed by the immunoSEQ multiplex PCR assay. As stored in TCRdb, this immuneACCESS dataset retains in-frame rearrangements with V and J assigned. A fraction of the clones does not appear; measured against another copy, unresolved V genes explain less than half of the discrepancy, and the remainder lacks a known reason. This sample holds roughly 70,000 clones; approximately 90% were observed only once. Around 3% of the sample lies in the top ten. The rearrangement joined TRBV28 to TRBJ1-5, with a tentative D gene TRBD1 over 6 matching bases. The clonotype comes from a man aged 40-50 years. The sequenced sample consisted of peripheral blood mononuclear cells (PBMCs). In nucleotides, the sequence is TGTGCCAGCAGCCGGACAGATAGCAATCAGCCCCAGCATTTT. This yields the protein CASSRTDSNQPQHF.